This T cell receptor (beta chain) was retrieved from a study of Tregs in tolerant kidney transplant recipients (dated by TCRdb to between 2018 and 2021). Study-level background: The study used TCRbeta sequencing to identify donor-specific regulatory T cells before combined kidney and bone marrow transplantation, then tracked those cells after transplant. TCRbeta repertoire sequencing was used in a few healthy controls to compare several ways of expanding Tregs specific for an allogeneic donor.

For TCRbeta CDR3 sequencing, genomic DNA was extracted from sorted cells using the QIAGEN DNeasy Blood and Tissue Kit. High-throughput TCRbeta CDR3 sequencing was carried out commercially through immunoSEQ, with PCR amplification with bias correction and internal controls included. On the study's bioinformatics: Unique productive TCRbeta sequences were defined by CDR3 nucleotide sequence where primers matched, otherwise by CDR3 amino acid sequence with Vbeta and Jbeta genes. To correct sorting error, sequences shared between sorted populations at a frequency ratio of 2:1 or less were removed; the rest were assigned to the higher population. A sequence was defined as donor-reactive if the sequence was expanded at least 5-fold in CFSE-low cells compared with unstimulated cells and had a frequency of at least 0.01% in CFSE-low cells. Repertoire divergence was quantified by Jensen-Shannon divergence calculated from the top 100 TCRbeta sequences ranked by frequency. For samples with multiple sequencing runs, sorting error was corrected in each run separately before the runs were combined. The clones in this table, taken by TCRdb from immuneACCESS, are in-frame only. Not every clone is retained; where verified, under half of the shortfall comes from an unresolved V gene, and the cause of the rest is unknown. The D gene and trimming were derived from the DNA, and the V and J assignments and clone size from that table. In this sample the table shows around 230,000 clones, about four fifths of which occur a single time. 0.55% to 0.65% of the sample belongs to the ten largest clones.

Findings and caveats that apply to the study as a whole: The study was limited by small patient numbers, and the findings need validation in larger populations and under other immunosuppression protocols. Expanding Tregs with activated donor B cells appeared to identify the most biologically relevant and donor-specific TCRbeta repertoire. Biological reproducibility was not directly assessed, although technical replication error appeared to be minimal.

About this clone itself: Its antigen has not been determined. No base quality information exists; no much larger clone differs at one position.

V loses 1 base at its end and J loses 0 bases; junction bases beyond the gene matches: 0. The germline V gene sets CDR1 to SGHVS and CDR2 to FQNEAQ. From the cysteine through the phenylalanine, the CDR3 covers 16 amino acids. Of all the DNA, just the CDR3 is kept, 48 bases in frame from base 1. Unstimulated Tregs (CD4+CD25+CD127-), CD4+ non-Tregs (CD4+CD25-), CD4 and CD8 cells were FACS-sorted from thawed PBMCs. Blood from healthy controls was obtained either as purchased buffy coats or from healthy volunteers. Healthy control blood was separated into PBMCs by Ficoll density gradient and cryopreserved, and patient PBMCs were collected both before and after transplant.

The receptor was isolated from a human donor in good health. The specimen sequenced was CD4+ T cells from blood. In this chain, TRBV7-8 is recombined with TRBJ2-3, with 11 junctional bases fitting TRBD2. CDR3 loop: CASSLVAGGSTDTQYF. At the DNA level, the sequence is TGTGCCAGCAGCTTAGTAGCGGGAGGGAGCACAGATACGCAGTATTTT.